This TCR beta chain derives from a study of memory CD4+ T cells and cytomegalovirus serostatus. Single viable CD3+CD4+CD8-CD45RO+ cells were sorted as the memory CD4+ T cells. The germline V gene has CDR1 MNHEY and CDR2 SVGAGI. With 6 bases clipped from V and 4 bases from J, the junction kept 8 bases outside the gene matches. CDR3 length equals 14 residues. TCRdb's table, derived via immunoSEQ multiplex PCR, lists solely in-frame clones and lacks some. The sample consists of around 50,000 clones, approximately 78% of them appearing once. The material sequenced was memory CD4+ T cells from blood. This receptor was taken from an adult in good health and CMV-seronegative. This rearrangement joins TRBV6-5 to TRBJ1-1; 7 positions agree with TRBD1. This CDR3 is CASRRQGGSTEAFF. The CDR3 region has the DNA TGTGCCAGCAGGAGACAGGGAGGGAGCACTGAAGCTTTCTTT.